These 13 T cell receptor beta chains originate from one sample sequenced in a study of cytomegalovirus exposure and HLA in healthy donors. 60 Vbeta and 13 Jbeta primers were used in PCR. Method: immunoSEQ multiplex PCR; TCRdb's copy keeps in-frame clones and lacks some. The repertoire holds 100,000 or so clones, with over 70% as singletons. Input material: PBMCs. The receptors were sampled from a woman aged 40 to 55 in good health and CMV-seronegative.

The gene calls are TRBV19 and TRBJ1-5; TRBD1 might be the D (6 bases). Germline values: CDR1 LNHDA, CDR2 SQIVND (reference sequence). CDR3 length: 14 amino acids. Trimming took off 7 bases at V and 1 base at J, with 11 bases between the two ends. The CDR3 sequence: CASKGDWSNQPQHF. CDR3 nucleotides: TGTGCCAGTAAGGGGGATTGGAGCAATCAGCCCCAGCATTTT.

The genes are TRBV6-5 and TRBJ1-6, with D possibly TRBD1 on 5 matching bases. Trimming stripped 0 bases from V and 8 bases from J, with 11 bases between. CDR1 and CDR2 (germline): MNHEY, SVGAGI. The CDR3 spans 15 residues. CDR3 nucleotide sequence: TGTGCCAGCAGTTACTCTAGGAAAGGGGATTCACCCCTCCACTTT. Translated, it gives CASSYSRKGDSPLHF.

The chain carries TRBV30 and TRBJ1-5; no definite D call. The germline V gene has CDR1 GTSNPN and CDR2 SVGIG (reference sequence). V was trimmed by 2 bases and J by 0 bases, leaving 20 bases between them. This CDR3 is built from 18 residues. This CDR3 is CAWSPPWAGGVSNQPQHF. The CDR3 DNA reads TGTGCCTGGAGTCCCCCCTGGGCAGGAGGAGTTAGCAATCAGCCCCAGCATTTT. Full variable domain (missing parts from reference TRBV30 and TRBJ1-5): SQTIHQWPATLVQPVGSPLSLECTVEGTSNPNLYWYRQAAGRGLQLLFYSVGIGQISSEVPQNLSASRPQDRQFILSSKKLLLSDSGFYLCAWSPPWAGGVSNQPQHFGDGTRLSIL.

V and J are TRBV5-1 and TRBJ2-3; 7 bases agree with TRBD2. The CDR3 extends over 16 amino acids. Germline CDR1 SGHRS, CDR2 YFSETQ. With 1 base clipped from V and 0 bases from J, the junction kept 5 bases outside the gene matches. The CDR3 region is CASSLKWGLSTDTQYF. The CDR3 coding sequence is TGCGCCAGCAGCTTGAAGTGGGGACTAAGCACAGATACGCAGTATTTT.

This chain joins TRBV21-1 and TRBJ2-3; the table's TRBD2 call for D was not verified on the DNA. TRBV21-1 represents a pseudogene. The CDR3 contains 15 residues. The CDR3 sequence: CASSKGGTSRDTQYF. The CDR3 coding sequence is TGTGCCAGCAGCAAAGGAGGGACTAGCAGAGATACGCAGTATTTT.

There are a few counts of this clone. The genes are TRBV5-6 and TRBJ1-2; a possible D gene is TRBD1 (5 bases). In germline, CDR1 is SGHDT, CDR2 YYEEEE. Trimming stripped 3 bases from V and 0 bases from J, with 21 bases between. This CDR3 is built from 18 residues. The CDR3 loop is CASSWGPQGFDANYGYTF. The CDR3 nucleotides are TGTGCCAGCAGCTGGGGCCCGCAGGGATTCGATGCTAACTATGGCTACACCTTC.

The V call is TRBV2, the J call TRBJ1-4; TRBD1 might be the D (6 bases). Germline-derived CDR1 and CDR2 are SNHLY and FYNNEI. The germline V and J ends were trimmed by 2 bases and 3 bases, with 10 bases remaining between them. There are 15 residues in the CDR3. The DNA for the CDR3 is TGTGCCAGCAGTGAATCGGCAGGGGCTAATGAAAAACTGTTTTTT. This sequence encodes CASSESAGANEKLFF.

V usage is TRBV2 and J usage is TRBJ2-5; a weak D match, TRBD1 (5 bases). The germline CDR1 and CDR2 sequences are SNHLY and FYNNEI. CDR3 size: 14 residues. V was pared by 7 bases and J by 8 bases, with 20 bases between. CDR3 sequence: CASTKPARAGTQYF. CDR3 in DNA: TGTGCCAGCACCAAACCGGCCAGGGCCGGAACCCAGTACTTC.

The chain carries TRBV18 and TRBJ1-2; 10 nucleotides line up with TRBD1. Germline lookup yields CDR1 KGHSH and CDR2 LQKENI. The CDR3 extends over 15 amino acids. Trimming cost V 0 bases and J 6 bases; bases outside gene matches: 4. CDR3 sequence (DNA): TGTGCCAGCTCACCACCTTTGACAGGGGGCCATGGCTACACCTTC. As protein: CASSPPLTGGHGYTF.

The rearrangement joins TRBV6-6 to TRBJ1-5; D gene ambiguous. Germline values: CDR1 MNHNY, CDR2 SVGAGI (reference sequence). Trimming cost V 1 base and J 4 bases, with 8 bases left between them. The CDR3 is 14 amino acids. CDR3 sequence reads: CASSYFGENQPQHF. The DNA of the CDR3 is TGTGCCAGCAGTTACTTCGGTGAAAATCAGCCCCAGCATTTT.

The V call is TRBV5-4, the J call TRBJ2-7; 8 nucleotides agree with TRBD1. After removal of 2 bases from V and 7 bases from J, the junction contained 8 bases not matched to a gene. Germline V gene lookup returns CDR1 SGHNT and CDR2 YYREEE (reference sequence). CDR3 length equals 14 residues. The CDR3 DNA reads TGTGCCAGCAGCTTACCGGGACAGGTCGGTGAGCAGTACTTC. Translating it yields CASSLPGQVGEQYF.

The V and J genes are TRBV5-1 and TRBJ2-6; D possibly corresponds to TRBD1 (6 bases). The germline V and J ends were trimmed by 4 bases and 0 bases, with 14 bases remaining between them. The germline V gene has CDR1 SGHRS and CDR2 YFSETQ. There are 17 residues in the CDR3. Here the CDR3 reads CASSRWTARSGANVLTF. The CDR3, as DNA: TGCGCCAGCAGCCGTTGGACAGCCCGCTCTGGGGCCAACGTCCTGACTTTC.

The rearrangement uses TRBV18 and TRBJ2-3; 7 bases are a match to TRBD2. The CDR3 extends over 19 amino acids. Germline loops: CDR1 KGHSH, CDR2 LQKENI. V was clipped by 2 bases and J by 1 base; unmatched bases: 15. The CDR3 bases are TGTGCCAGCTCACCAGGCTTTGTCCGGGGGGTCCTGCGCACAGATACGCAGTATTTT. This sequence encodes CASSPGFVRGVLRTDTQYF. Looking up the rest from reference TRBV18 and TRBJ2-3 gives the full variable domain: NAGVMQNPRHLVRRRGQEARLRCSPMKGHSHVYWYRQLPEEGLKFMVYLQKENIIDESGMPKERFSAEFPKEGPSILRIQQVVRGDSAAYFCASSPGFVRGVLRTDTQYFGPGTRLTVL.